This passage covers 23 T cell receptor beta chains from one sample sequenced in a study of T cells in tuberculosis. Here immunoSEQ multiplex PCR was the method, and the copy in TCRdb shows in-frame clones only, minus some. Counted here are roughly 29,000 clones, 93% occurring once; the ten biggest clones make up roughly 5%. Material: PBMCs. These receptor sequences come from a donor aged 10-29 years with latent tuberculosis or without tuberculosis infection.

In DNA form, the CDR3 reads TGTGCCAGCTGGGGACAGGGGCTGGAAAAGCGGAGAGGCTACACCTTC. It codes for CASWGQGLEKRRGYTF. This chain connects TRBV27 to TRBJ1-2; 10 positions match TRBD1. After removal of 8 bases from V and 8 bases from J, the junction contained 17 bases not matched to a gene. The CDR3 runs 16 residues. Germline V lookup: CDR1 MNHEY, CDR2 SMNVEV (reference sequence).

This clone was seen more than once but under ten times. The chain employs TRBV7-3 and TRBJ2-2, with 9 nucleotides matching TRBD1. J lost 3 bases, V lost 5 bases, and 7 bases had no gene match. CDR1 is SGHTA and CDR2 is FQGTGA in the germline V gene. CDR3 length: 16 amino acids. CDR3 in DNA: TGTGCCAGCAGCATGTCCGGGGACAGGGACACCGGGGAGCTGTTTTTT. Translation gives CASSMSGDRDTGELFF.

CDR3 protein: CASSDEGDPYGYTF. CDR3 coding DNA: TGTGCCAGCAGTGATGAAGGAGACCCTTATGGCTACACCTTC. The chain has TRBV2 and TRBJ1-2; no clear D gene. Trimming pared 3 bases from V and 5 bases from J, leaving 13 bases between. CDR3 length: 14 amino acids. Germline V lookup: CDR1 SNHLY, CDR2 FYNNEI.

The CDR3 sequence: CSVEPGTGVNNEQFF. In DNA, the CDR3 is TGCAGCGTTGAACCCGGGACAGGGGTTAACAATGAGCAGTTCTTC. V is TRBV29-1 and J is TRBJ2-1; 10 bases map to TRBD1. The CDR3 runs to 15 residues. CDR1 SQVTM and CDR2 ANQGSEA come from the germline V gene. The V segment lost 2 bases and the J segment 5 bases; nucleotides outside the gene matches: 6.

The J gene is TRBJ2-7, the V gene TRBV2; the match to TRBD1 covers 7 bases. J gave up 2 bases and V 4 bases, and 2 bases lay outside the gene matches. CDR1 SNHLY and CDR2 FYNNEI come from the germline V gene. CDR3 length: 13 residues. The CDR3 loop reads CASSGDRAYEQYF. The CDR3 DNA reads as TGTGCCAGCAGTGGGGACAGAGCCTACGAGCAGTACTTC.

This rearrangement joins TRBV5-1 to TRBJ1-1; D is unclear. The CDR3 has 13 residues. Germline V gives CDR1 SGHRS, CDR2 YFSETQ. V was clipped by 4 bases and J by 10 bases, with 17 bases between them. Here the CDR3 reads CASSAGPPRGAFF. DNA for the CDR3: TGCGCCAGCAGCGCAGGACCTCCCCGGGGAGCTTTCTTT.

The genes are TRBV6-5 and TRBJ2-3; no firm D call. The CDR3 is 14 amino acids. Trimming removed 6 bases from V and 4 bases from J, with 14 bases in between. CDR1 is MNHEY and CDR2 is SVGAGI in the germline V gene. CDR3 loop: CASRKSEVADTQYF. The CDR3 DNA reads TGTGCCAGCAGGAAAAGTGAAGTAGCAGATACGCAGTATTTT.

This CDR3 reads CASSIGSVIMNTEAFF. The CDR3 coding sequence is TGTGCCAGTAGTATTGGAAGCGTAATCATGAACACTGAAGCTTTCTTT. The chain uses TRBV19 and TRBJ1-1; D remains unclear. The V gene lost 3 bases and the J gene lost 0 bases, with 14 bases spanning the gap. This CDR3 comprises 16 residues. Germline lookup yields CDR1 LNHDA and CDR2 SQIVND (reference sequence).

This rearrangement joins TRBV15 to TRBJ2-1; D ambiguous. The CDR3 has 14 residues. CDR1 is LNHNV, CDR2 YYDKDF, per germline (reference sequence). Trimming cost V 0 bases and J 6 bases, with 9 bases left between them. Here the CDR3 reads CATSRDLIRNEQFF. CDR3 nucleotide sequence: TGTGCCACCAGCAGAGATCTTATTCGCAATGAGCAGTTCTTC.

J is TRBJ2-4 and V is TRBV5-1, with 7 bases aligning to TRBD1. Germline V lookup: CDR1 SGHRS, CDR2 YFSETQ. The V and J ends lost 0 bases and 2 bases, in that order; junction bases with no gene match: 14. CDR3 length: 19 residues. CDR3 amino acids: CASSLESNRGSRTKNIQYF. CDR3 sequence (DNA): TGCGCCAGCAGCTTGGAATCAAACAGGGGCTCAAGGACCAAAAACATTCAGTACTTC.

V usage is TRBV28 and J usage is TRBJ2-1; D call uncertain. The CDR3 is 13 amino acids. The germline V gene has CDR1 MDHEN and CDR2 SYDVKM. V was trimmed by 7 bases and J by 5 bases, leaving 12 bases between them. The CDR3 here is CASTKHGDNEQFF. The CDR3 nucleotides read TGTGCCAGCACCAAACATGGAGACAATGAGCAGTTCTTC.

The rearrangement joins TRBV7-9 to TRBJ2-1; 8 bases match TRBD2. CDR3 length: 16 amino acids. Trimming cost V 5 bases and J 8 bases; bases outside gene matches: 14. CDR1 is SEHNR and CDR2 is FQNEAQ in the germline V gene (reference sequence). The CDR3 sequence is CASSKGVGSGIYEQFF. For the CDR3, the DNA is TGTGCCAGCAGCAAAGGGGTCGGTAGCGGGATTTATGAGCAGTTCTTC.

This chain connects TRBV28 to TRBJ1-4; 8 nucleotides line up with TRBD1. The CDR3 is made up of 15 amino acids. V dropped 6 bases and J dropped 1; count of bases not matched to a gene: 4. Germline V lookup: CDR1 MDHEN, CDR2 SYDVKM. The CDR3 DNA reads TGTGCCAGCAGACAGACAGGGGTAACTAATGAAAAACTGTTTTTT. It is translated as CASRQTGVTNEKLFF.

The gene calls are TRBV6-4 and TRBJ2-1, with 9 bases identical to TRBD2. Trimming removed 4 bases from V and 3 bases from J; junction bases left unmatched: 4. The germline CDR1 and CDR2 sequences are MRHNA and SNTAGT. This CDR3 contains 15 residues. In DNA form, the CDR3 reads TGTGCCAGCAGTGTTCTAGCGGGGAGCTACAATGAGCAGTTCTTC. Translated: CASSVLAGSYNEQFF.

The chain's CDR3 is CASSFPPGGANEKLFF. The CDR3 DNA sequence: TGTGCCAGCAGTTTTCCGCCCGGGGGGGCTAATGAAAAACTGTTTTTT. The chain couples TRBV28 to TRBJ1-4; D is possibly TRBD1 (5 bases). V was pared by 3 bases and J by 3 bases, with 14 bases between. The CDR3 is 16 amino acids. In germline, CDR1 is MDHEN, CDR2 SYDVKM.

The V gene is TRBV10-3, the J gene TRBJ2-6, with D perhaps matching TRBD2 (5 bases). The length of the CDR3 is 17 residues. Germline V gene sequence: CDR1 ENHRY, CDR2 SYGVKD. Trimming left V 4 bases short and J 4 bases short, with 17 bases between. The CDR3 spells CAISAGPMEAGANVLTF. As DNA, the CDR3 is TGTGCCATCAGTGCTGGCCCCATGGAGGCCGGGGCCAACGTCCTGACTTTC.

The chain uses TRBV28 and TRBJ1-6, with a possible D match to TRBD1 (6 bases). Germline CDR1 MDHEN, CDR2 SYDVKM. Trimming cost V 5 bases and J 3 bases, with 17 bases left between them. The CDR3 extends over 17 amino acids. CDR3 protein: CASSGDRQADYNSPLHF. The DNA of the CDR3 is TGTGCCAGCAGTGGTGACAGGCAGGCGGACTATAATTCACCCCTCCACTTT.

The genes are TRBV6-5 and TRBJ1-3; the D gene is possibly TRBD1 (6 bases). This CDR3 is built from 15 residues. Trimming stripped 5 bases from V and 0 bases from J, with 11 bases between. Germline CDR1 is MNHEY and CDR2 is SVGAGI. The CDR3 sequence is CASSLQGFSGNTIYF. CDR3 sequence (DNA): TGTGCCAGCAGTCTACAGGGATTCTCTGGAAACACCATATATTTT.

This rearrangement joins TRBV4-1 to TRBJ1-4, with D perhaps TRBD1 (6 bases). This CDR3 is built from 15 residues. V shed 4 bases and J shed 3 bases, with 12 bases lying between them. Germline V gene data show CDR1 as MGHRA and CDR2 as YSYEKL. The CDR3 DNA reads TGCGCCAGCAGCCGTCCACAGGGATCTAATGAAAAACTGTTTTTT. Amino acid sequence: CASSRPQGSNEKLFF.

The chain combines TRBV27 with TRBJ2-4; 7 nucleotides agree with TRBD2. The CDR3 contains 14 residues. V dropped 8 bases and J dropped 7; count of bases not matched to a gene: 11. The germline gives CDR1 MNHEY, CDR2 SMNVEV (reference sequence). This CDR3 reads CASWARREGNIQYF. The CDR3 DNA reads as TGTGCCAGCTGGGCCAGGAGGGAGGGGAACATTCAGTACTTC.

The chain recombines TRBV9 with TRBJ2-1; tentatively, D is TRBD2 (6 bases). This CDR3 is 12 amino acids long. The V end lost 2 bases, the J end lost 8 bases, and 8 bases lay between the germline ends. The V gene's germline CDR1 is SGDLS and CDR2 YYNGEE. In DNA, the CDR3 is TGTGCCAGCAGCGTGGGAGGACATGAGCAGTTCTTC. As protein: CASSVGGHEQFF.

The chain combines TRBV14 with TRBJ2-3; D call uncertain. With 2 bases removed from V and 0 bases from J, the gap between germline ends came to 12 bases. CDR3 length: 16 residues. Looked up from germline, CDR1 is SGHDN and CDR2 is FVKESK. The CDR3 nucleotides read TGTGCCAGCAGCCAACAGGTCGGATCTAGCACAGATACGCAGTATTTT. Residues: CASSQQVGSSTDTQYF.

J is TRBJ2-1 and V is TRBV25-1; TRBD2 aligns across 15 bases. CDR1 is MGHDK and CDR2 is SYGVNS in the germline V gene. This CDR3 is built from 17 residues. The junction had 7 bases not matched to a gene; V was cut back by 3 bases and J by 7 bases. CDR3 residues: CASSERTSGGAGNEQFF. The CDR3 DNA reads TGTGCCAGCAGTGAGAGGACTAGCGGGGGGGCAGGTAATGAGCAGTTCTTC.